The T cell receptor beta chain described here comes from a study of T cells in tuberculosis. Study-level results: Smaller distances to GMM-specific TCRs suggested their expansion in active tuberculosis. Selection depended on which cryopreserved specimens were available.

Clones were read by immunoSEQ multiplex PCR, and TCRdb kept only the in-frame ones, dropping some. The profile shows 37,000 or so clones, 90% to 95% of them singletons. Germline values: CDR1 SGDLS, CDR2 YYNGEE. J lost 3 bases, V lost 3 bases, and 4 bases had no gene match. The CDR3 runs 14 residues. Each clinical donor contributed on average around 97,000 T cells from unsorted cryopreserved PBMC. With respect to this clone: The antigen is not known.

This TCR was recovered from a donor aged 10-30 years with latent tuberculosis or without tuberculosis infection. Some clones in this sample may be carry-over from other donors' samples. The sample comprised PBMCs. V usage is TRBV9 and J usage is TRBJ2-3, with TRBD2 matching over 7 bases. The CDR3 loop reads CASSETGGTDTQYF. In nucleotides, the CDR3 is TGTGCCAGCAGCGAAACGGGGGGTACAGATACGCAGTATTTT.